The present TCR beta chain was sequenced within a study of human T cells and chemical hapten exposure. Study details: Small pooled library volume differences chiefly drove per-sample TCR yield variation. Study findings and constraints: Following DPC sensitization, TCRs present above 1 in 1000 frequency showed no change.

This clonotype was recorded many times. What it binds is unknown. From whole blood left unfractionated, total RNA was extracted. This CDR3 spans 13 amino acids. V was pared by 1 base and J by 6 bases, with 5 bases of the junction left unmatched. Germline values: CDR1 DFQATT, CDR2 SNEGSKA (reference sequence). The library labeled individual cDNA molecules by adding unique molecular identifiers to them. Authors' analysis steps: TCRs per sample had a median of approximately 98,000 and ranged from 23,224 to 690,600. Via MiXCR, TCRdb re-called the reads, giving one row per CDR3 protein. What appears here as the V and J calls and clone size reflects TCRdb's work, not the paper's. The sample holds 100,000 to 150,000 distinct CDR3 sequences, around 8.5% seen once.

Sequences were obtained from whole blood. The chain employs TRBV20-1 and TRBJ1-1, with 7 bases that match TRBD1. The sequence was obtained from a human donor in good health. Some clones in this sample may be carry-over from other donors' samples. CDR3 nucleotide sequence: TGCAGTGCTAGAGGCCAACAGGGGCCTGAAGCTTTCTTT. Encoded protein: CSARGQQGPEAFF.